This T cell receptor beta chain derives from a study of early T cells in non-severe SARS-CoV-2 infection. Study summary: With bulk RNA from unsorted whole blood as input, sequencing yielded unpaired chains.

Researchers attached unique molecular identifiers to individual cDNA molecules. A single record per CDR3 protein comes from TCRdb applying MiXCR to the 5' RACE reads. Counted here are 25,000 to 40,000 distinct CDR3 sequences, under 5.5% occurring once; the ten biggest clones make up approximately 8.5%. This clonotype was recorded at least ten times. This sequence was found in an adult who was a healthcare worker with PCR-confirmed SARS-CoV-2 infection or an uninfected control (not recorded which). The sequencing input was whole blood.

The CDR3 reads CAISSGKSNEQFF. The DNA for the CDR3 is TGTGCCATCAGCTCCGGGAAAAGCAATGAGCAGTTCTTC. The J gene is TRBJ2-1, the V gene TRBV10-3; D might be TRBD2 (5 bases). The CDR3 spans 13 residues. The germline V gene encodes CDR1 ENHRY and CDR2 SYGVKD. Trimming took off 6 bases at V and 6 bases at J, with 12 bases between the two ends.